This entry lists 17 T cell receptor beta chains sequenced from one sample in a study of human T cells and chemical hapten exposure. This sample's time point: pre-sensitization, week 0. The treatment here: therapeutic diphenylcyclopropenone sensitization with weekly scalp DPC. TCRdb called the RACE reads again in MiXCR, with one record for every CDR3 protein. This sample yields 300,000 to 450,000 distinct CDR3 sequences, of which 4% to 6% are seen a single time; approximately 2.4% belongs to the top ten. The sequenced sample was whole blood, obtained in connection with sensitization to the hapten diphenylcyclopropenone (DPC). The origin of the receptors is a woman aged 45-59 years with alopecia areata. Some clones in this sample may be carry-over from other donors' samples.

The V call is TRBV10-3, the J call TRBJ2-6, with D hard to call. The germline V gene encodes CDR1 ENHRY and CDR2 SYGVKD. This CDR3 spans 13 amino acids. V shed 10 bases and J shed 4 bases, with 11 bases lying between them. CDR3 coding DNA: TGTGCCACCCAGGTAACAGGGGCCAACGTCCTGACTTTC. Translated: CATQVTGANVLTF.

This clonotype was detected many times. The chain uses TRBV20-1 and TRBJ1-3; D not resolved. Trimming took 0 bases from V and 2 from J, leaving 5 bases between them. The CDR3 consists of 13 residues. CDR1 is DFQATT and CDR2 is SNEGSKA in the germline V gene (reference sequence). This chain's CDR3 is CSARDRPGNTIYF. CDR3 nucleotide sequence: TGCAGTGCTAGAGATCGCCCTGGAAACACCATATATTTT.

This clonotype has ten or more counts. One end of the junction is discordant with germline, which a read error may explain. The chain joins TRBV5-1 to TRBJ2-3, with D possibly called TRBD1 or TRBD2 (5 bases each). From germline, CDR1 is SGHRS and CDR2 YFSETQ. The CDR3 sequence is 14 residues long. CDR3 residues: CASSSGTPTDTQYF. In DNA form, the CDR3 reads TGTGCCAGCAGCTCCGGGACCCCCACAGATACGCAGTATTTT.

At least ten counts were recorded for this clonotype. The genes are TRBV12-3 or TRBV12-4 and TRBJ2-6, with TRBD1 identical over 7 bases. Losses at the gene ends were 6 bases for V and 2 bases for J; bases not matched to a gene: 4. The CDR3 contains 15 residues. CDR3 sequence: CASRPTGAGANVLTF. CDR3 DNA: TGTGCCAGCAGGCCTACAGGGGCTGGGGCCAACGTCCTGACTTTC.

This clonotype was detected only a few times. This chain links TRBV29-1 with TRBJ2-5; 7 nucleotides align to TRBD2. Per the germline V gene, CDR1 is SQVTM and CDR2 is ANQGSEA. Trimming cost V 4 bases and J 2 bases; bases outside gene matches: 7. The CDR3 extends over 14 amino acids. The CDR3 spells CSVGLAAFQETQYF. The CDR3 nucleotides read TGCAGCGTTGGGCTAGCGGCTTTTCAAGAGACCCAGTACTTC. Combining the CDR3 with reference TRBV29-1 and TRBJ2-5 gives the whole variable domain SAVISQKPSRDICQRGTSLTIQCQVDSQVTMMFWYRQQPGQSLTLIATANQGSEATYESGFVIDKFPISRPNLTFSTLTVSNMSPEDSSIYLCSVGLAAFQETQYFGPGTRLLVL.

This clonotype has a handful of counts. This chain connects TRBV18 to TRBJ2-2; no clear D gene. V lost 2 bases and J 1 base, leaving 5 bases between the germline ends. The V gene's germline CDR1 is KGHSH and CDR2 LQKENI. There are 14 residues in the CDR3. The CDR3 spells CASSPTENTGELFF. The DNA of the CDR3 is TGTGCCAGCTCACCAACGGAGAACACCGGGGAGCTGTTTTTT.

This clonotype was seen many times. The rearrangement uses TRBV4-2 and TRBJ2-1; weak D call: TRBD1 (6 bases). Trimming took off 5 bases at V and 5 bases at J, with 16 bases between the two ends. CDR3 length: 15 residues. Germline V gives CDR1 LGHNA, CDR2 YNFKEQ. The CDR3: CASSISLDRNNEQFF. The CDR3 DNA reads as TGTGCCAGCAGCATTAGCTTGGACAGAAACAATGAGCAGTTCTTC.

The CDR3 sequence: CAWTRARGGEQYF. The CDR3 coding sequence is TGTGCCTGGACCCGGGCCAGGGGTGGAGAGCAGTACTTC. The rearrangement uses TRBV30 and TRBJ2-7; D may be TRBD1 (6 bases). The germline CDR1 and CDR2 sequences are GTSNPN and SVGIG (reference sequence). This CDR3 region has 13 residues. V was trimmed by 4 bases and J by 7 bases, leaving 17 bases between them. The entire variable domain, with the rest obtained from reference TRBV30 and TRBJ2-7, is as follows: SQTIHQWPATLVQPVGSPLSLECTVEGTSNPNLYWYRQAAGRGLQLLFYSVGIGQISSEVPQNLSASRPQDRQFILSSKKLLLSDSGFYLCAWTRARGGEQYFGPGTRLTVT.

There are many counts of this clonotype. The chain has TRBV6-2 or TRBV6-3 and TRBJ2-3, with D unresolved. Deletions cut 2 bases from V and 1 base from J, with 10 bases between. Germline CDR1 MNHEY, CDR2 SVGEGT. This CDR3 has 15 amino acids. The CDR3 loop reads CASSYEGRRTDTQYF. As DNA, the CDR3 is TGTGCCAGCAGTTACGAAGGGCGGCGCACAGATACGCAGTATTTT.

This clonotype was recorded at least ten times. V usage is TRBV20-1 and J usage is TRBJ2-6, with 7 bases lining up with TRBD1. The J segment lost 0 bases and the V segment lost 1 base, leaving 9 bases of the junction unmatched. CDR1 is DFQATT, CDR2 SNEGSKA, per germline (reference sequence). CDR3 length: 18 amino acids. CDR3 nucleotide sequence: TGCAGTGCTAGAGGGGGGCCGGGACAGAGCTCTGGGGCCAACGTCCTGACTTTC. It specifies CSARGGPGQSSGANVLTF.

This clonotype was counted at least ten times. The genes are TRBV6-1 and TRBJ1-2, with 8 bases identical to TRBD1. With 7 bases clipped from V and 6 bases from J, the junction kept 7 bases outside the gene matches. Germline CDR1 reads MNHNS; CDR2 reads SASEGT. This CDR3 is 13 amino acids long. The CDR3, as DNA: TGTGCCAGCACCCTGACAGGGGCGGATGGCTACACCTTC. Translating it yields CASTLTGADGYTF.

This clonotype was found a few times. The rearrangement joins TRBV29-1 to TRBJ1-1, with a tentative D call TRBD1 (5 bases). The germline CDR1 and CDR2 sequences are SQVTM and ANQGSEA. The CDR3 sequence is 13 residues long. V was pared by 5 bases and J by 6 bases, with 16 bases between. The CDR3 DNA is TGCAGCGTTACGGGGCGCCTAACCTCTGAAGCTTTCTTT. Translated: CSVTGRLTSEAFF.

This clonotype was seen a few times. The chain couples TRBV29-1 to TRBJ2-5; D could derive from TRBD1 or TRBD2 (7 bases each). This CDR3 has 14 amino acids. V shed 4 bases and J shed 4 bases, with 16 bases lying between them. From germline, CDR1 is SQVTM and CDR2 ANQGSEA. The CDR3 bases are TGCAGCGTTGCCTGGCGCAGGGGGGGAGAGACCCAGTACTTC. Its translation: CSVAWRRGGETQYF.

This clonotype was detected many times. The V call is TRBV5-4, the J call TRBJ2-4, with a possible D match to TRBD1 (5 bases). V gave up 2 bases and J gave up 0 bases, with 12 bases separating them. The CDR3 is 16 residues long. CDR1 and CDR2 (germline): SGHNT, YYREEE (reference sequence). CDR3 nucleotides: TGTGCCAGCAGCTTTTTCGACAGCCTAGCCAAAAACATTCAGTACTTC. As protein: CASSFFDSLAKNIQYF.

This clonotype has just a few counts. The chain couples TRBV6-5 to TRBJ2-7; D ambiguous. The CDR3 length is 13 residues. V was pared by 5 bases and J by 2 bases, with 10 bases between. The germline CDR1 and CDR2 sequences are MNHEY and SVGAGI. The CDR3 loop is CASSMTSPYEQYF. The CDR3 region has the DNA TGTGCCAGCAGTATGACAAGCCCCTACGAGCAGTACTTC.

About this clonotype itself: With a much larger clone just one base away, this may be a read error. The chain couples TRBV7-3 to TRBJ2-1; TRBD2 matches at 12 bases. CDR3 length: 13 residues. Germline V CDR1 and CDR2: SGHTA, FQGTGA. Here the CDR3 DNA reads TGTGTCAGCAGCCCAGGGACTAGCGGGGAGCAGTTCTTC. Translating gives CVSSPGTSGEQFF. Together with reference TRBV7-3 and TRBJ2-1, the CDR3 gives the full variable domain: GAGVSQTPSNKVTEKGKYVELRCDPISGHTALYWYRQSLGQGPEFLIYFQGTGAADDSGLPNDRFFAVRPEGSVSTLKIQRTERGDSAVYLCVSSPGTSGEQFFGPGTRLTVL.

The rearrangement joins TRBV24-1 to TRBJ2-2; tentatively, D is TRBD1 (6 bases). The CDR3 sequence is 14 residues long. Per the germline V gene, CDR1 is KGHDR and CDR2 is SFDVKD. With 4 bases removed from V and 6 bases from J, the gap between germline ends came to 11 bases. The CDR3 DNA is TGTGCCACCAGTGAGATAAACAGGGCCGGGGAGCTGTTTTTT. It translates to CATSEINRAGELFF.